This TCR beta chain is from a study of CD8 T cells in Susac syndrome. Random hexamers served to reverse transcribe roughly 0.45 to 1 ug RNA. Amplification of TCR beta CDR3 by immunoSEQ multiplex PCR spanned 54 Vbeta and 13 Jbeta. TCRdb reprocessed the immunoSEQ multiplex PCR reads via MiXCR and lists one record per CDR3 protein. The table has over 95,000 distinct CDR3 sequences, less than 95% seen once; the top ten hold approximately 0.12%. Peripheral blood CD8+ and CD4+ T cells were profiled by TCR beta sequencing. The CD8+ and CD4+ T cells were negatively isolated, with the TEMRA cells enriched by FACS. CDR3 length: 13 amino acids. Germline lookup yields CDR1 KGHDR and CDR2 SFDVKD. Deletions cut 5 bases from V and 9 bases from J, with 13 bases between.

Input material: CD8+ T cells from PBMCs. This receptor was identified in a human donor in good health. This chain links TRBV24-1 with TRBJ2-1; D uncertain. CDR3 coding DNA: TGTGCCACCAGTGGTTGGGGTACCGGTGAGCAGTTCTTC. This translates into CATSGWGTGEQFF.